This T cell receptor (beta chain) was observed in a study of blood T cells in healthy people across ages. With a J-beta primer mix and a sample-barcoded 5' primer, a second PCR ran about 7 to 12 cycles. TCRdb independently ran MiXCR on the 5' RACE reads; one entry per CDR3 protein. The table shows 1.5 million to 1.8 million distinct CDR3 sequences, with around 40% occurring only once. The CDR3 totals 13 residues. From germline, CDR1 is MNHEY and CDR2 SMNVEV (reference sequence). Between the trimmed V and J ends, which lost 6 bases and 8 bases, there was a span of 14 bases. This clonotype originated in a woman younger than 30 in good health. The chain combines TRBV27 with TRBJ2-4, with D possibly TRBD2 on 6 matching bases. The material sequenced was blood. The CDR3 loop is CASRIRWGDIQYF. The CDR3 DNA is TGTGCCAGCAGAATTAGGTGGGGGGACATTCAGTACTTC.